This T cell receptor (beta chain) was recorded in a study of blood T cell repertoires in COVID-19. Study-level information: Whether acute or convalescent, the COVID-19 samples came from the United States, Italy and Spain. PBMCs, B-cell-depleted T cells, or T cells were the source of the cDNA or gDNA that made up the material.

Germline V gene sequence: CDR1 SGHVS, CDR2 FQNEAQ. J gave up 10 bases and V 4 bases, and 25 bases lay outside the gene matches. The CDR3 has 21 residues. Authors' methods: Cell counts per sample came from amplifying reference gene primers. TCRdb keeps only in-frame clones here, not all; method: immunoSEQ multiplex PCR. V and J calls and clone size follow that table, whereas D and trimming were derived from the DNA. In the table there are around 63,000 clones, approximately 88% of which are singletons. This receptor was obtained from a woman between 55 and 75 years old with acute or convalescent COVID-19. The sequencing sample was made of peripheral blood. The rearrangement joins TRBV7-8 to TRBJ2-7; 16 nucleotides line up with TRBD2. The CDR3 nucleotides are TGTGCCAGCAGCTCGACCGGGACAGGGGGCCTGGGACTAGCGGGAGGGCCGGGACAGTACGTC. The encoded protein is CASSSTGTGGLGLAGGPGQYV.